Sequencing of this TCR beta chain was carried out in a study of molecular identifiers for immune sequencing clone quantification. MiXCR was run by TCRdb on the PCR reads, yielding one entry per CDR3 protein. The data show 400,000 to 600,000 distinct CDR3 sequences, about a fifth seen once. The table lists this clonotype with many counts. As yet, its antigen is unknown. Points from the study as a whole: The study reportedly detected spiked Jurkat TCR RNA from one cell among some 940,000 naive cells.

The sample consisted of naive CD8+ T cells from blood, with Jurkat cell RNA spiked in. Subset in this sample: FACS-sorted CD8+CD4-CCR7+CD45RA+ naive T cells. This receptor was taken from a human donor in good health. Some libraries in this study had Jurkat cell RNA spiked in.

As DNA, the CDR3 is TGTGCCTCCCTCCCGATAGGACTAGCGGGATGGGAGCAGTACTTC. Translating gives CASLPIGLAGWEQYF. The V call is TRBV28, the J call TRBJ2-7; 12 bases agree with TRBD2. The germline V gene has CDR1 MDHEN and CDR2 SYDVKM. This CDR3 contains 15 residues. V shed 11 bases, J shed 7 bases, and the junction held 15 bases outside the gene matches. Full variable domain (rest looked up from reference TRBV28 and TRBJ2-7): DVKVTQSSRYLVKRTGEKVFLECVQDMDHENMFWYRQDPGLGLRLIYFSYDVKMKEKGDIPEGYSVSREKKERFSLILESASTNQTSMYLCASLPIGLAGWEQYFGPGTRLTVT.